The clone carrying this T cell receptor (beta chain) occurred a few times. Antigen unknown. This sample is part of a study of beta chain features in type 1 diabetes. Study-level results: Since sequencing was performed on cDNA, cells with high TCR expression could be over-represented. VDJ junctions from patients with type 1 diabetes contained fewer insertions and more deletions.

CD4+ naive, central memory, regulatory and stem cell-like memory subsets were isolated by sorting on CD45RO/CCR7/CD25/CD127/CD95/CD27. Expressed TCRB transcripts got sequenced, as all isolated RNA was reverse transcribed. The average read count of naive, central memory and regulatory T cell samples was approximately 3.9 million. Assay used: immunoSEQ multiplex PCR; TCRdb lists only in-frame clones, some missing. The sample has 400,000 to 550,000 clones; 9.5% to 12% are singletons. The germline gives CDR1 SNHLY, CDR2 FYNNEI. The CDR3 consists of 14 residues. With 10 bases removed from V and 0 bases from J, the gap between germline ends came to 12 bases.

The sequence was obtained from a woman aged 18-29 years in good health. The V and J genes are TRBV2 and TRBJ1-4; D remains unclear. The sequenced material came from naive CD4+ T cells from blood. CDR3 amino acids: CATRTLTTNEKLFF. The CDR3 coding sequence is TGTGCCACCAGAACCTTGACAACTAATGAAAAACTGTTTTTT.